This TCR beta chain was observed in a study of cytomegalovirus exposure and HLA in healthy donors. Study information: An earlier analysis identified 120 million or so unique TCR beta sequences in approximately 190 million T cells.

The CDR3 consists of 13 residues. With V trimmed by 9 bases and J by 1 base, 5 bases remained unmatched. Germline CDR1 reads SNHLY; CDR2 reads FYNNEI. In its sample, this clone was seen a few times. The antigen is undetermined. General study findings and limits: The Asian-associated ancestry cluster reportedly had fewer N-insertions than the roughly 670-donor mean in a later analysis. Trimming of TCR beta V- and J-genes showed a link, identified in a later analysis, to a missense DCLRE1C variant. Differences between HLA loci emerged in a later analysis of TCR association rates, with DRB1 most and HLA-C fewest.

Use of 60 Vbeta and 13 Jbeta primers characterized the PCR. Sequencing used immunoSEQ multiplex PCR; TCRdb keeps in-frame clones, though not all of them. The sample contains tens of thousands of clones, 75% to 80% of which appear only once. Sample: PBMCs. This TCR came from a female donor in good health and CMV-seronegative. The rearrangement joins TRBV2 to TRBJ1-1, with 7 bases matching TRBD1. The CDR3 reads CASVRGQNTEAFF. The DNA of the CDR3 is TGTGCCAGTGTGAGGGGGCAGAACACTGAAGCTTTCTTT.